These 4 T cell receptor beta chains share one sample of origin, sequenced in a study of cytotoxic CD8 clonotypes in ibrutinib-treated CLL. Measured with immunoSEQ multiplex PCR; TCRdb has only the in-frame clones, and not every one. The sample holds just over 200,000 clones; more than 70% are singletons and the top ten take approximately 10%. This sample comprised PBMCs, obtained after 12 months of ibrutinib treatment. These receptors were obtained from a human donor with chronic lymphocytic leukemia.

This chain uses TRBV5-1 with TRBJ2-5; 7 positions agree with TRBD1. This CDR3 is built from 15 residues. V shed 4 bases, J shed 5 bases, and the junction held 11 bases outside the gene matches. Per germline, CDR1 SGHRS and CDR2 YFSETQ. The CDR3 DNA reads TGCGCCAGCAGCGAACTACAGGGGATAGGGGAGACCCAGTACTTC. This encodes CASSELQGIGETQYF.

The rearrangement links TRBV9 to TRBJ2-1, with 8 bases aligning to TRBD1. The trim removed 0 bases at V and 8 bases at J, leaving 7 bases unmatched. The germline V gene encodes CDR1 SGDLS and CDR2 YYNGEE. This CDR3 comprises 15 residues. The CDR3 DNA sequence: TGTGCCAGCAGCGTAGAACAGGGGGTCGGGTATGAGCAGTTCTTC. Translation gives CASSVEQGVGYEQFF.

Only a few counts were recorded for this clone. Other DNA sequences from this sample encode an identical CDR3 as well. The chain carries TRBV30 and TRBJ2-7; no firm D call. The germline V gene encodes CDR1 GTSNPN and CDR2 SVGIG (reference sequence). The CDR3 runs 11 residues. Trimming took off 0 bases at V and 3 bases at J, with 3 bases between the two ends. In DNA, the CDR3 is TGTGCCTGGAGTGTAGGCTACGAGCAGTACTTC. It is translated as CAWSVGYEQYF.

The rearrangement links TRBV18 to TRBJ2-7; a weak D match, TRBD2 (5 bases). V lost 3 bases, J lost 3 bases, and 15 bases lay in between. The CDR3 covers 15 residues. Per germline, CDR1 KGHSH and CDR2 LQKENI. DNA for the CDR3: TGTGCCAGCTCACCGGGAGACGGAACTTTCTACGAGCAGTACTTC. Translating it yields CASSPGDGTFYEQYF.